A selection of T cell receptor beta chains follows, all from one sample in a study of cytomegalovirus exposure and HLA in healthy donors. The repertoire was sequenced with immunoSEQ multiplex PCR; TCRdb's copy has only in-frame clones and lacks some. Of roughly 190,000 clones listed, around two thirds are singletons. Sequenced input: PBMCs. All receptors come from a middle-aged man in good health and CMV-seronegative. CDR3s include the opening cysteine and the closing phenylalanine or tryptophan.

TRBJ1-4 | TRBV4-1 | CASSPGDRGYEKLFF
TRBJ2-2 | TRBV5-1 | CASSGGANTGELFF
TRBJ1-3 | TRBV11-2 | CASSGLKRQASGTIYF
TRBJ2-7 | TRBV7-8 | CASSLGGTYEQYF
TRBJ1-2 | TRBV28 | CASSPPRTGWGGYTF
TRBJ1-1 | TRBV15 | CATSRLDNTEAFF
TRBJ2-7 | TRBV2 | CASIRGGGYRGQYF
TRBJ1-2 | TRBV19 | CASTDRGYYGYTF
TRBJ1-1 | TRBV29-1 | CSVTGDLNTEAFF
- | TRBV4-1 | CASSTTGLAPYEQYF
TRBJ2-1 | TRBV6-6 | CASTQQGSYNEQFF
TRBJ2-7 | TRBV30 | CAWNRDSRGEQYF
TRBJ2-7 | TRBV27 | CASSFRDRGSEQYF
TRBJ1-6 | TRBV28 | CASNPTGLRWSPLHF
TRBJ2-3 | TRBV29-1 | CSVKAGGGYTDTQYF
TRBJ1-3 | TRBV6-1 | CASKYPGGSGNTIYF
TRBJ2-7 | TRBV13 | CASSPGRRGSSYEQYF
TRBJ1-5 | TRBV18 | CASSPMTGYDQPQHF
TRBJ2-1 | TRBV11-2 | CASSGLRGRNEQFF
TRBJ2-5 | TRBV29-1 | CSLRRGVYQTQYF
TRBJ1-1 | TRBV5-5 | CASTWGGKNTEAFF
TRBJ2-7 | TRBV29-1 | CSAELAGGTYEQYF
TRBJ1-2 | TRBV7-9 | CASSPPPRGGSANYGYTF
TRBJ2-7 | TRBV5-6 | CASSYQGYEQYF
TRBJ2-7 | TRBV6-6 | CASRRTGAFYEQYF
TRBJ2-1 | TRBV9 | CASSVAVAGNSYNEQFF
TRBJ2-2 | TRBV6-4 | CASSDSIRGGELFF
TRBJ1-2 | TRBV27 | CASSVNRGRGNGYTF
TRBJ1-1 | TRBV15 | CATSRGTRGANTEAFF
TRBJ2-1 | TRBV13 | CASSSGAGSGGNNEQFF
TRBJ2-1 | TRBV19 | CASNPGTSGSYNEQFF
TRBJ2-7 | TRBV5-4 | CASSPGGTPREQYF
TRBJ2-1 | TRBV29-1 | CSVRRGGYNEQFF
TRBJ2-2 | TRBV6-1 | CASSATQGSTGELFF
TRBJ2-7 | TRBV18 | CASSPGGFSYEQYF
TRBJ1-4 | TRBV2 | CASNTDLGSEKLFF
TRBJ1-5 | TRBV28 | CASSPPTGGNQPQHF
TRBJ1-3 | TRBV25-1 | CASSEAAGNTIYF
TRBJ2-3 | TRBV7-2 | CASSLIRTSGTPDTQYF
TRBJ2-1 | TRBV5-1 | CASSLGGSSYNEQFF
TRBJ1-5 | TRBV4-1 | CASSRQGANQPQHF
- | TRBV27 | CASSLTSARGGYEQYF
TRBJ1-6 | TRBV19 | CASTQDEISPLHF
TRBJ1-3 | TRBV19 | CASSNTRGQTGNTIYF
TRBJ1-3 | TRBV18 | CASSHGTARSENTIYF
TRBJ2-1 | TRBV9 | CASSVASASSYNEQFF
TRBJ2-4 | TRBV5-1 | CASRLAERENIQYF
TRBJ2-1 | TRBV4-1 | CASSLRQDPYNEQFF
TRBJ1-4 | TRBV5-1 | CASRRWGGPDEKLFF
TRBJ2-1 | TRBV27 | CASSLRTSGKNNEQFF
TRBJ2-2 | TRBV7-3 | CASSLAQHTGELFF
TRBJ2-3 | TRBV5-4 | CASSFGGGRSDTQYF
TRBJ1-2 | TRBV7-9 | CASSLNSNYGYTF
TRBJ1-2 | TRBV9 | CASSSPGLKNYGYTF
TRBJ2-7 | TRBV19 | CASSLQPKSSYEQYF
TRBJ1-2 | TRBV5-1 | CASSLATGDYGYTF
TRBJ2-5 | TRBV9 | CASSVGQGAQETQYF
TRBJ2-1 | TRBV6-5 | CASSYQAGWGYNEQFF
TRBJ2-3 | TRBV5-1 | CASSIEIGGGRDTQYF